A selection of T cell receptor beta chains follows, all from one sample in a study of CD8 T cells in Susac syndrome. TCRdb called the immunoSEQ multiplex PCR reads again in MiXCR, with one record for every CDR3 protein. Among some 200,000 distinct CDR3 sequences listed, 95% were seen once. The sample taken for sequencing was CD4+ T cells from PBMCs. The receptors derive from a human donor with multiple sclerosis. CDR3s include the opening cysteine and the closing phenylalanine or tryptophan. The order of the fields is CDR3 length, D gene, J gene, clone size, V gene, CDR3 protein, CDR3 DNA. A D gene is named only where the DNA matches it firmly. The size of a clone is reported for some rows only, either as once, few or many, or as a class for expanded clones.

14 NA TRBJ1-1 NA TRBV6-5 CASSPGTPNTEAFF TGTGCCAGCAGTCCTGGGACCCCCAACACTGAAGCTTTCTTT
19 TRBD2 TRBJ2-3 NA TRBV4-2 CASSQVGGGGSLFPDTQYF TGTGCCAGCAGCCAAGTCGGTGGAGGCGGGAGTCTCTTCCCAGATACGCAGTATTTT
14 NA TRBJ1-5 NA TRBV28 CASSPSPAGEPQHF TGTGCCAGCAGCCCCTCCCCGGCGGGAGAGCCCCAGCATTTT
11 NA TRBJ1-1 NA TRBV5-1 CASSLGPEAFF TGTGCCAGCAGTTTAGGACCTGAAGCTTTCTTT
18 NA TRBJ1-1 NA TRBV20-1 CSARGPGQGPATNPEAFF TGCAGTGCTAGAGGTCCGGGCCAGGGGCCTGCCACGAACCCTGAAGCTTTCTTT
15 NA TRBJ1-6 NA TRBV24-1 CATIRGWAYNSPLHF TGTGCCACCATAAGAGGCTGGGCGTATAATTCACCCCTCCACTTT
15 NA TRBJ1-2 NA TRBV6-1 CASSPGGGTNYGYTF TGTGCCAGCAGCCCGGGGGGGGGCACTAACTATGGCTACACCTTC
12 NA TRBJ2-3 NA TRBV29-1 CSVLVGMDTQYF TGCAGCGTTTTAGTGGGAATGGATACGCAGTATTTT
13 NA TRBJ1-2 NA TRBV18 CASSPDSNYGYTF TGTGCCAGCTCCCCGGACAGTAACTATGGCTACACCTTC
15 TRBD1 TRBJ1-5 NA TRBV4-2 CASSQGLQGNQPQHF TGTGCCAGCAGCCAGGGGTTACAGGGGAATCAGCCCCAGCATTTT
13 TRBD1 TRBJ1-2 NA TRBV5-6 CASSSGQGVGYTF TGTGCCAGCAGCTCGGGACAGGGTGTTGGCTACACCTTC
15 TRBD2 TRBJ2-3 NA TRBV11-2 CASSSTSGRGNTQYF TGTGCCAGCAGCTCTACTAGCGGGAGGGGAAATACGCAGTATTTT
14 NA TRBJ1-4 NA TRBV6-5 CASSVWQRNEKLFF TGTGCCAGCAGTGTGTGGCAGAGGAATGAAAAACTGTTTTTT
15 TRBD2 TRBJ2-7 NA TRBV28 CASSQTGTSKQVQYF TGTGCCAGCAGCCAAACCGGGACTAGCAAGCAAGTGCAGTACTTC
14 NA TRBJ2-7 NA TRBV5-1 CASSLAVQAFEQYF TGCGCCAGCAGCTTGGCGGTACAGGCGTTCGAGCAGTACTTC
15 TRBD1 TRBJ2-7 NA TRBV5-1 CASSLGQGLSYEQYF TGCGCCAGCAGCCTCGGACAGGGGCTCTCCTACGAGCAGTACTTC
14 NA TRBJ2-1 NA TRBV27 CASQSGQTYNEQFF TGTGCCAGCCAGAGCGGGCAGACCTACAATGAGCAGTTCTTC
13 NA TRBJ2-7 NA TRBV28 CASRNRAPGEQYF TGTGCCAGCAGGAACAGGGCGCCGGGCGAGCAGTACTTC
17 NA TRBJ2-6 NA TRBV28 CASRSRTVSSGANVLTF TGTGCCAGCAGATCCCGGACAGTAAGCTCTGGGGCCAACGTCCTGACTTTC
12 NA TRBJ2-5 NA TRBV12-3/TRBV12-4 CASSGDSETQYF TGTGCCAGCAGTGGGGACTCGGAGACCCAGTACTTC
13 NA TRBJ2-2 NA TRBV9 CASSGLSTGELFF TGTGCCAGCAGCGGACTATCCACCGGGGAGCTGTTTTTT
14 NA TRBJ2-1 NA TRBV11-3 CASSLAPGRNEQFF TGTGCCAGCAGCTTAGCCCCCGGGCGGAATGAGCAGTTCTTC
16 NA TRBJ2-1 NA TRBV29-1 CSVHRDGAWAYNEQFF TGCAGCGTGCACAGGGACGGAGCATGGGCTTACAATGAGCAGTTCTTC
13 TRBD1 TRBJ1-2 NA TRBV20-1 CSASNRGTYGYTF TGCAGTGCTAGCAACAGGGGGACCTATGGCTACACCTTC
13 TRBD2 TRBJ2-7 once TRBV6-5 CASGAGDAYEQYF TGTGCCAGCGGGGCGGGAGACGCCTACGAGCAGTACTTC
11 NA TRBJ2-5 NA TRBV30 CAWSEGETQYF TGTGCCTGGAGTGAGGGAGAGACCCAGTACTTC
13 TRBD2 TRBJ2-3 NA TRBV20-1 CSAAGGLGDTQYF TGCAGTGCTGCGGGGGGGCTTGGAGATACGCAGTATTTT
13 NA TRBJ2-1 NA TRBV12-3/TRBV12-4 CASFERRGAEQFF TGTGCCAGCTTCGAGAGGCGGGGCGCTGAGCAGTTCTTC
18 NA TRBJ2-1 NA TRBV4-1 CASSQDSVEEQNYNEQFF TGCGCCAGCAGCCAAGATTCGGTTGAGGAACAGAATTACAATGAGCAGTTCTTC
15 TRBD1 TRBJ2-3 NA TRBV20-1 CSAVRGRIPTDTQYF TGCAGTGCCGTAAGGGGGCGCATCCCCACAGATACGCAGTATTTT
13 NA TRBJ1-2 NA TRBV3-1 CASSPRGAGGYTF TGTGCCAGCAGCCCCCGTGGAGCGGGGGGCTACACCTTC
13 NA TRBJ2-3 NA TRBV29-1 CSVVPGITDTQYF TGCAGCGTTGTTCCGGGGATCACAGATACGCAGTATTTT
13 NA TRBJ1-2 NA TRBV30 CAWSDKRSYGYTF TGTGCCTGGAGTGATAAGAGGAGCTATGGCTACACCTTC
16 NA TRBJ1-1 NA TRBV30 CAWSRDLTGVNTEAFF TGTGCCTGGAGTCGAGACCTCACAGGCGTGAACACTGAAGCTTTCTTT
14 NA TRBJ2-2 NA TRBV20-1 CSASRNWNTGELFF TGCAGTGCTAGTAGAAACTGGAACACCGGGGAGCTGTTTTTT
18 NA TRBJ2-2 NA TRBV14 CASSQDRGKGRNTGELFF TGTGCCAGCAGCCAAGATAGAGGGAAGGGGCGAAACACCGGGGAGCTGTTTTTT
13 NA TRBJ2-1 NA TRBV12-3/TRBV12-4 CASRPDRSNEQFF TGTGCCAGCAGACCCGACAGGTCGAATGAGCAGTTCTTC
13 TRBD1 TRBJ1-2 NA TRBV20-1 CSASHRGAGGYTF TGCAGTGCTAGTCACAGGGGCGCGGGGGGCTACACCTTC
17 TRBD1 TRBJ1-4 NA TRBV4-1 CASSQDIPTGGGEKLFF TGCGCCAGCAGCCAAGATATACCTACAGGGGGGGGTGAAAAACTGTTTTTT
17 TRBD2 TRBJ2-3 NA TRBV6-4 CASSDSGAGGPKDTQYF TGTGCCAGCAGTGACTCAGGAGCGGGGGGGCCGAAAGATACGCAGTATTTT
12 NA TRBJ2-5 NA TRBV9 CASSVADETQYF TGTGCCAGCAGCGTAGCTGACGAGACCCAGTACTTC
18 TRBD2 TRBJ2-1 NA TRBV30 CAWSASYGSGDSYNEQFF TGTGCCTGGAGTGCTAGCTATGGTAGCGGGGACTCCTACAATGAGCAGTTCTTC
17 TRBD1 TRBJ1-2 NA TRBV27 CASSTAGQVALVDGYTF TGTGCCAGCAGTACCGCGGGACAGGTCGCCTTAGTTGATGGCTACACCTTC
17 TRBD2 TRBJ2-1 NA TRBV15 CATSRVHTSGPANEQFF TGTGCCACCAGCAGAGTCCATACTAGCGGACCCGCGAATGAGCAGTTCTTC
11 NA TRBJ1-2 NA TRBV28 CASSPIGGYTF TGTGCCAGCAGCCCTATCGGTGGCTACACCTTC
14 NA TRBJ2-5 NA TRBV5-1 CASRGSSGQETQYF TGCGCCAGCAGGGGGTCGTCGGGACAAGAGACCCAGTACTTC
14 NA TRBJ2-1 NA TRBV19 CASAKGAEYNEQFF TGTGCCAGTGCAAAAGGGGCAGAGTACAATGAGCAGTTCTTC
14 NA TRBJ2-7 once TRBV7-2 CASSLDRRAYEQYF TGTGCCAGCAGCTTAGATCGGCGGGCCTACGAGCAGTACTTC
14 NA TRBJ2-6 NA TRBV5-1 CASSSGPGANVLTF TGCGCCAGCAGCTCCGGCCCTGGGGCCAACGTCCTGACTTTC